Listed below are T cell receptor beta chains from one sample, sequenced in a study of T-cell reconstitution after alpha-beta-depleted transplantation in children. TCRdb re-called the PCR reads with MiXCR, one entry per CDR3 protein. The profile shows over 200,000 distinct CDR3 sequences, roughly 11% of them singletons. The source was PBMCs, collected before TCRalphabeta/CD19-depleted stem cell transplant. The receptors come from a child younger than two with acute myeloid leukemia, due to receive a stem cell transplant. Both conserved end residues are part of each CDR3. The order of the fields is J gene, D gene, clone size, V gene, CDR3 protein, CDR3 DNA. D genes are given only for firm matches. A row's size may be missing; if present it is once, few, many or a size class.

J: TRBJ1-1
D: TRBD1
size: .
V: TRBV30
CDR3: CAWAQGATRAFF
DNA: TGTGCCTGGGCTCAGGGGGCGACAAGAGCTTTCTTT

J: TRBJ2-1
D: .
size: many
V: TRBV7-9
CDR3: CASMRGDEQFF
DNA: TGTGCCAGCATGAGGGGTGATGAGCAGTTCTTC

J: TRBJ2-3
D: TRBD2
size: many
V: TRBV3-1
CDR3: CASRLLAGDGDTQYF
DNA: TGTGCCAGCAGATTACTAGCGGGAGATGGGGATACGCAGTATTTT

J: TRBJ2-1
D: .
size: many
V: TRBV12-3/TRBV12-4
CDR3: CASSLGQSNNEQFF
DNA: TGTGCCAGCAGTTTAGGACAGAGCAACAATGAGCAGTTCTTC

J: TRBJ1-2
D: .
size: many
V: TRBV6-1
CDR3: CATYNTVNYGYTF
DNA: TGTGCCACCTATAATACAGTAAACTATGGCTACACCTTC

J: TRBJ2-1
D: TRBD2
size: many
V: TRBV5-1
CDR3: CASSLAGLAGVGQFF
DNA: TGCGCCAGCAGCTTAGCGGGACTAGCGGGGGTGGGGCAGTTCTTC

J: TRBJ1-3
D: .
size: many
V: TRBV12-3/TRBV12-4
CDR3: CASSSAAISGNTIYF
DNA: TGTGCCAGCAGCTCCGCAGCGATCTCTGGAAACACCATATATTTT

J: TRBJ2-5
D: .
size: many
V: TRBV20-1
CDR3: CSARDVQGGGTQYF
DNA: TGCAGTGCTAGAGATGTGCAGGGAGGGGGGACCCAGTACTTC

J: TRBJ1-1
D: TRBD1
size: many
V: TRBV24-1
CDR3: CATSATGRSTEAFF
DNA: TGTGCCACCAGCGCGACAGGGAGGTCCACTGAAGCTTTCTTT

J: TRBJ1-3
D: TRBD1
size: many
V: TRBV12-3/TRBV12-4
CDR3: CASSLRQGARDTIYF
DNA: TGTGCCAGCAGTTTAAGACAGGGGGCGCGGGACACCATATATTTT

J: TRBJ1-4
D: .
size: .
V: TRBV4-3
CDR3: CASSQESATNEKLFF
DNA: TGCGCCAGCAGCCAGGAGTCTGCAACTAATGAAAAACTGTTTTTT

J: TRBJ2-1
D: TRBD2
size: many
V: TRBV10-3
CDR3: CAISSATSGGYNEQFF
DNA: TGTGCCATCAGTAGCGCGACTAGCGGGGGCTACAATGAGCAGTTCTTC

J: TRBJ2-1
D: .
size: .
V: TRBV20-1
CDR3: CSAPTMGYNEQFF
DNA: TGCAGTGCCCCCACTATGGGGTACAATGAGCAGTTCTTC

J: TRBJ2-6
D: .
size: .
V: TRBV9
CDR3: CASSRDRFSGANVLTF
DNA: TGTGCCAGCAGCAGGGACCGCTTCTCTGGGGCCAACGTCCTGACTTTC

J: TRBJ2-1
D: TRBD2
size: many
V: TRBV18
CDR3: CASSPIRTSGRLHDNEQFF
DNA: TGTGCCAGCTCACCGATAAGGACTAGCGGGAGACTCCATGACAATGAGCAGTTCTTC

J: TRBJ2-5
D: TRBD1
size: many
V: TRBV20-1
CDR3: CSARDLGTAQETQYF
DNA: TGCAGTGCTAGAGATTTAGGGACAGCACAAGAGACCCAGTACTTC

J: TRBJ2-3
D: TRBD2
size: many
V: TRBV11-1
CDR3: CASSPWTSGRKTDTQYF
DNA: TGTGCCAGCAGCCCTTGGACTAGCGGGAGAAAAACAGATACGCAGTATTTT

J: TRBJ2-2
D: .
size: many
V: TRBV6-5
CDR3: CASSRPGTANTGELFF
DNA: TGTGCCAGCAGTCGTCCCGGGACGGCGAACACCGGGGAGCTGTTTTTT